Detailed here is one T cell receptor (beta chain). What antigen it recognizes has not been identified. Base quality data are lacking; no much larger clone is found one base away. This sample was taken from a study of immune characteristics of hereditary and idiopathic chronic pancreatitis. Describing the broader study: The study examined local immune cells and TCRbeta repertoires in the pancreas in hereditary and idiopathic chronic pancreatitis, using control pancreases from organ donors for comparison. In total, 5 control pancreases, roughly 7 hereditary chronic pancreatitis pancreases and roughly six idiopathic chronic pancreatitis pancreases underwent TCRbeta sequencing. The gDNA-based approach was selected because the approach required minimal in vitro experimental manipulation of T cells infiltrating the pancreas.

Chronic pancreatitis pancreas tissue was obtained from patients undergoing total pancreatectomy with islet autotransplantation (TPIAT). The chronic pancreatitis patients who were included had no known history of diabetes. For TCRbeta sequencing, genomic DNA was pulled straight from bulk pancreas tissue, skipping any T cell sorting. Pancreas tissues were collected consecutively from patients and organ donors at two US centers. The method behind the library was the immunoSEQ multiplex PCR assay. From pancreatic genomic DNA, the TCRbeta CDR3 region along with adjacent sequences was amplified and then sequenced. The paper's processing steps were these. Repertoire diversity was assessed as a mean normalized Shannon-Wiener index, and productive clonality and productive rearrangement counts were also measured. The nonparametric Mann-Whitney U test was used to compare repertoire metrics between controls and chronic pancreatitis. A clonotype counted as shared when its CDR3beta sequence had identical amino acid composition and length across subjects. Entries here come from immuneACCESS through TCRdb and include only in-frame sequences with V and J called. Some clones fail to appear in such tables; in the studies checked, an unresolved V gene covers under half of the shortfall, and the cause of the remainder is unknown. Clone size and V and J calls were adopted from that table, with D and trimming inferred from the DNA. A total of about 15,000 clones appear in this sample, around 70% of them only once. The ten largest clones add up to 12% to 15% of the sample.

Summary of the overall study and its limitations: Numbers of productive TCR rearrangements correlated positively with disease severity scores among fewer than 15 chronic pancreatitis patients. Chronic pancreatitis caused by alcohol use was not included in the study. Compared with controls, TCRbeta repertoire diversity was significantly higher and clonality was lower in both chronic pancreatitis groups. Because patient tissue could be obtained only at the time of TPIAT, differences in disease duration may have affected the immune findings.

The sequencing input was pancreas tissue with hereditary chronic pancreatitis. This TCR was sampled from a human donor with chronic pancreatitis.

The DNA sequence is given as TGTGCCAGCAGAAGACAGACGAACACTGAAGCTTTCTTT. Translated, it gives CASRRQTNTEAFF. Here the chain combines TRBV6-5 and TRBJ1-1; the D gene is perhaps TRBD1, on 5 matching bases. Trimming removed 6 bases from V and 1 base from J, leaving 9 bases between the germline ends. CDR1 and CDR2, per the germline V gene, are MNHEY and SVGAGI. Including the terminal cysteine and phenylalanine, the CDR3 comprises 13 residues. This entry keeps only the CDR3 DNA: 39 bases, framed from base 1.